This TCR beta chain was observed in a study of cytomegalovirus exposure and HLA in healthy donors. The V and J ends lost 1 base and 7 bases respectively, with 5 bases between them. The CDR3 is 12 residues long. Germline loops: CDR1 LNHNV, CDR2 YYDKDF (reference sequence). This clone was seen a single time. The PCR used 60 Vbeta and 13 Jbeta primers. This table comes from immunoSEQ multiplex PCR, and its TCRdb copy is limited to in-frame clones, with some not included. The table has under 250,000 clones, around 77% seen once. The rearrangement joins TRBV15 to TRBJ2-1; a weak D match, TRBD2 (5 bases). The sequence was collected from a woman aged 25 to 39 in good health and CMV-seronegative. Sequenced: PBMCs. As DNA, the CDR3 is TGTGCCACCAGCAGAGCGGGAAATGAGCAGTTCTTC. Translation: CATSRAGNEQFF.